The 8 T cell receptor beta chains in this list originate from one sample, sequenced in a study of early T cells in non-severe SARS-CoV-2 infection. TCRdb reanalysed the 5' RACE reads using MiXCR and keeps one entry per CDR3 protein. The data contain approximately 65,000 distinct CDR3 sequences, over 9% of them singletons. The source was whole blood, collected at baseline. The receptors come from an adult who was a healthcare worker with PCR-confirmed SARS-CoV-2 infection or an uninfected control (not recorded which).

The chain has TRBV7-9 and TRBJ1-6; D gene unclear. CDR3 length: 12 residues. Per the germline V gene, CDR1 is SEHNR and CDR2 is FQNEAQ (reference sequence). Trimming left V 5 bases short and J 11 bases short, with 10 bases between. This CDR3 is CASSRLQAPLHF. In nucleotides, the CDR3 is TGTGCCAGCAGCCGGCTCCAAGCACCCCTCCACTTT.

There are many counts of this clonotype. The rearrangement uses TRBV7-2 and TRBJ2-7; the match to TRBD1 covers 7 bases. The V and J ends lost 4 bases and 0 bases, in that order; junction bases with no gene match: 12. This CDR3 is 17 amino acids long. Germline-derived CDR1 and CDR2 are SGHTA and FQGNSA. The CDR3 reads CASSSRIGDSHSYEQYF. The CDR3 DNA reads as TGTGCCAGCAGCTCGAGGATAGGGGACAGCCACTCCTACGAGCAGTACTTC.

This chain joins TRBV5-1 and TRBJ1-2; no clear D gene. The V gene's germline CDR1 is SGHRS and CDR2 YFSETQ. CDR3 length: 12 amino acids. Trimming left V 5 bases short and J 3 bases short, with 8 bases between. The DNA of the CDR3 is TGCGCCAGCAGGGCGGGAGACTATGGCTACACCTTC. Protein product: CASRAGDYGYTF.

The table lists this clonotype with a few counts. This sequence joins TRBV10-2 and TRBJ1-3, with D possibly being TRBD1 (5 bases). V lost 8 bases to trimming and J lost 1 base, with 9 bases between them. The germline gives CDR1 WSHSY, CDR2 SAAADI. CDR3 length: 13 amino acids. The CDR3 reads CASAGISGNTIYF. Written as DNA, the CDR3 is TGCGCCAGCGCAGGGATTTCTGGAAACACCATATATTTT.

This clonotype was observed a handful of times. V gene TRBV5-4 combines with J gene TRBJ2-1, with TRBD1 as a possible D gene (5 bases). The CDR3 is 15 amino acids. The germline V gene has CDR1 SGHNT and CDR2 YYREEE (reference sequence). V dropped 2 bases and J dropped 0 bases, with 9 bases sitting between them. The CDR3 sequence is CASSLDSSSYNEQFF. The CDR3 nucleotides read TGTGCCAGCAGCTTAGACAGTAGCTCCTACAATGAGCAGTTCTTC.

The CDR3 nucleotides read TGTGCCACCCCAGTTAGGGCTGGGGCCAACGTCCTGACTTTC. This sequence encodes CATPVRAGANVLTF. The rearrangement links TRBV19 to TRBJ2-6; no reliable D call. This CDR3 contains 14 residues. V dropped 10 bases and J dropped 2 bases, with 12 bases sitting between them. From germline, CDR1 is LNHDA and CDR2 SQIVND (reference sequence). Supplemented by reference TRBV19 and TRBJ2-6, the full variable domain reads DGGITQSPKYLFRKEGQNVTLSCEQNLNHDAMYWYRQDPGQGLRLIYYSQIVNDFQKGDIAEGYSVSREKKESFPLTVTSAQKNPTAFYLCATPVRAGANVLTFGAGSRLTVL.

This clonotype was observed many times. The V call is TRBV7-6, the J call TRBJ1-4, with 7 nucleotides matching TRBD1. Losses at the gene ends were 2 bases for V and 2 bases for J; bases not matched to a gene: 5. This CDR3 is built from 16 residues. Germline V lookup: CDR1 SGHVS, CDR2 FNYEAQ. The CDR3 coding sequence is TGTGCCAGCAGCTTATTGGGGACAGCGACTAATGAAAAACTGTTTTTT. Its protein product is CASSLLGTATNEKLFF.

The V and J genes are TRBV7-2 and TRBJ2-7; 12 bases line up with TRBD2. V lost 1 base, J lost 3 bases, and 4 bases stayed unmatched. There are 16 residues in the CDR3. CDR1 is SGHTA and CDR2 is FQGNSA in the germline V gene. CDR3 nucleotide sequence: TGTGCCAGCAGCTTAGGCCCGACTAGCGGGGGCTACGAGCAGTACTTC. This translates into CASSLGPTSGGYEQYF.